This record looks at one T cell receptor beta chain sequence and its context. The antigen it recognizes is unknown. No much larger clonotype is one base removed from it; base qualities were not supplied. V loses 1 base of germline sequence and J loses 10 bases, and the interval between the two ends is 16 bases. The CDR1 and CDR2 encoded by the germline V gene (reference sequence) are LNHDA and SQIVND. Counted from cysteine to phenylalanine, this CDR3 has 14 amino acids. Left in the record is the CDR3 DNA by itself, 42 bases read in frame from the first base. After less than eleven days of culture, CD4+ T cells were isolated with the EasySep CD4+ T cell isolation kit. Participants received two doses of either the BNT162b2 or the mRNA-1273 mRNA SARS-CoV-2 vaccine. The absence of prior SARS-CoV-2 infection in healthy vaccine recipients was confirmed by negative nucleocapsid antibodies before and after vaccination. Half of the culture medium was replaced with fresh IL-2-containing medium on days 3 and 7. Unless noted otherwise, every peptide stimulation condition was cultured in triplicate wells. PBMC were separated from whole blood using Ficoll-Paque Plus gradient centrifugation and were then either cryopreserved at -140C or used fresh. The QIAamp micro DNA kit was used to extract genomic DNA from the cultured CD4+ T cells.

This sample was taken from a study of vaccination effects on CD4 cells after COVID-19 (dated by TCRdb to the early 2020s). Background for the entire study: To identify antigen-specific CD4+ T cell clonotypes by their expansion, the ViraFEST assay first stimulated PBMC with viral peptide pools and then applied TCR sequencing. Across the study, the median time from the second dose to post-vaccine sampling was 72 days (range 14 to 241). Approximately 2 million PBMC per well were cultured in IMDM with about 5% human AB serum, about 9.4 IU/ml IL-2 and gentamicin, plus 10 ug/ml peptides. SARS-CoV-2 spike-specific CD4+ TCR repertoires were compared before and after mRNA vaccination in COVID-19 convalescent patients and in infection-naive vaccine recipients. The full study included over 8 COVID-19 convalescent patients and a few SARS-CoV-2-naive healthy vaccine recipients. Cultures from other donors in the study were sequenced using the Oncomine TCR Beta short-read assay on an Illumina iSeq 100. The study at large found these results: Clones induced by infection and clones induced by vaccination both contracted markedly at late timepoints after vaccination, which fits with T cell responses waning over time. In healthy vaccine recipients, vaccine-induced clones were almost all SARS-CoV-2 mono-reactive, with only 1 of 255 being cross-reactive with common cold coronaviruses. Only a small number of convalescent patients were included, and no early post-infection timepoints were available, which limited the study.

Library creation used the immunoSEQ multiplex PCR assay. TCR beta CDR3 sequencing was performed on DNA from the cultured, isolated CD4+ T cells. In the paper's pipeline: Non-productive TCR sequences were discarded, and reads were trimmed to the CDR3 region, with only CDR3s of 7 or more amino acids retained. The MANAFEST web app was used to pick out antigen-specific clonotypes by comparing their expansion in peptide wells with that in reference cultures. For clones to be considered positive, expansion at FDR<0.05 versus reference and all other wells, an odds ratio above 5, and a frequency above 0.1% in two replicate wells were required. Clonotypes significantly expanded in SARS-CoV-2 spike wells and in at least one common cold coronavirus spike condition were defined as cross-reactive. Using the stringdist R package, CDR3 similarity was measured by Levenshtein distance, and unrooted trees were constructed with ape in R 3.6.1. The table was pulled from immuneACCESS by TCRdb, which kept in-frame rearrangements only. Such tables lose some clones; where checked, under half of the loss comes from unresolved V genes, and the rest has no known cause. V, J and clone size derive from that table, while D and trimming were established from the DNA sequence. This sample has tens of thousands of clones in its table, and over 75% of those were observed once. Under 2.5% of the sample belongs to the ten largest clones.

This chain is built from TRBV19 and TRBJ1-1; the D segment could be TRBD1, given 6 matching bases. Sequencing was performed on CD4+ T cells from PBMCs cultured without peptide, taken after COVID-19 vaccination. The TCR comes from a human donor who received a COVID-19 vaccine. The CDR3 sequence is CASSIGGQGLGAFF. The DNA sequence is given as TGTGCCAGTAGTATAGGGGGTCAGGGGCTTGGAGCTTTCTTT.